Each of the 25 T cell receptor beta chains below was sequenced from the same sample in a study of beta chain features in type 1 diabetes. Every isolated RNA sample was fully reverse transcribed, so sequencing captured expressed TCRB transcripts. TCRdb keeps only in-frame clones here, not all; method: immunoSEQ multiplex PCR. The sample includes about 250,000 clones, about 14% seen only once; the top ten take more than 0.025%. Material: naive CD4+ T cells from blood. The receptors stem from a woman in her 40s in good health.

The J gene is TRBJ1-5, the V gene TRBV21-1. TRBV21-1 is classified as a pseudogene. The CDR3 sequence is 16 residues long. CDR3 amino acids: CASSPKEGEIGQPQHF. The DNA for the CDR3 is TGTGCCAGCAGCCCGAAGGAGGGCGAAATCGGTCAGCCCCAGCATTTT.

The genes are TRBV15 and TRBJ2-5; TRBD2 aligns across 9 bases. Germline CDR1 and CDR2: LNHNV and YYDKDF (reference sequence). This CDR3 has 16 amino acids. V shed 1 base and J 3 bases; nucleotides not matched to a gene: 6. CDR3 residues: CATSRGAGGREETQYF. CDR3 nucleotides: TGTGCCACCAGCAGAGGGGCGGGGGGGAGAGAAGAGACCCAGTACTTC.

This clone showed up just a few times. V and J are TRBV7-2 and TRBJ1-1, with 9 bases fitting TRBD1. Per germline, CDR1 SGHTA and CDR2 FQGNSA. V lost 5 bases and J lost 6; bases outside the gene matches: 4. CDR3 length equals 13 residues. The CDR3 bases are TGTGCCAGCAGCCGGGACAGGGCCCCTGAAGCTTTCTTT. It is translated as CASSRDRAPEAFF.

The chain carries TRBV10-2 and TRBJ2-1; TRBD2 is a possible D gene (6 bases). This CDR3 is 18 amino acids long. Trimming left V 3 bases short and J 9 bases short, with 27 bases between. Germline loops: CDR1 WSHSY, CDR2 SAAADI. For the CDR3, the DNA is TGCGCCAGCAGTGATCCTTACGGTACTATGAGCGGGCAGGGTGAGCAGTTCTTC. It translates to CASSDPYGTMSGQGEQFF.

This clone occurred a few times. The chain joins TRBV29-1 to TRBJ2-3; D may be TRBD2 (6 bases). From germline, CDR1 is SQVTM and CDR2 ANQGSEA. The V and J ends lost 5 bases and 4 bases respectively, with 13 bases between them. The CDR3 runs to 13 residues. The CDR3 DNA sequence: TGCAGCGTTCCTGGGACTGGCGCAGATACGCAGTATTTT. Protein: CSVPGTGADTQYF.

This clone was found a few times. The chain has TRBV11-2 and TRBJ2-5; D perhaps matches TRBD2 (5 bases). Germline CDR1 reads SGHAT; CDR2 reads FQNNGV. This CDR3 comprises 15 residues. The ends were cut back, 8 bases at V and 0 bases at J, with 16 bases in the middle. This CDR3 reads CASGPRWEHQETQYF. As DNA, the CDR3 is TGTGCCAGCGGTCCTAGGTGGGAGCACCAAGAGACCCAGTACTTC.

The chain joins TRBV5-1 to TRBJ2-5; D is possibly TRBD1 (6 bases). The CDR3 sequence is 14 residues long. Germline CDR1 and CDR2: SGHRS and YFSETQ. V lost 1 base, J lost 3 bases, and 10 bases lay in between. The CDR3 coding sequence is TGCGCCAGCAGCTTGTTGGGGGCCGAAGAGACCCAGTACTTC. Protein sequence: CASSLLGAEETQYF.

The gene calls are TRBV15 and TRBJ1-2, with 9 bases aligning to TRBD1. Losses at the gene ends were 3 bases for V and 5 bases for J; bases not matched to a gene: 4. CDR3 size: 14 residues. CDR1 is LNHNV and CDR2 is YYDKDF in the germline V gene (reference sequence). CDR3 coding DNA: TGTGCCACCAGCAGGAGGGACAGGGAGTATGGCTACACCTTC. It is translated as CATSRRDREYGYTF.

This clone was detected a few times. This sequence joins TRBV5-6 and TRBJ2-7; 10 nucleotides align to TRBD1. The CDR3 contains 14 residues. Germline lookup yields CDR1 SGHDT and CDR2 YYEEEE. V lost 5 bases to trimming and J lost 7 bases; unmatched junction nucleotides: 9. CDR3 sequence: CASRKTGGPWEQYF. The CDR3 DNA is TGTGCCAGCAGGAAGACAGGGGGCCCCTGGGAGCAGTACTTC.

This clone was seen a handful of times. The chain employs TRBV27 and TRBJ1-2; a weak D match, TRBD1 (6 bases). Germline CDR1 and CDR2: MNHEY and SMNVEV (reference sequence). Trimming shortened V by 6 bases and J by 0 bases, and 11 bases separated the two germline ends. This CDR3 region has 14 residues. CDR3 residues: CASSKQGPNYGYTF. The CDR3 DNA follows: TGTGCCAGCAGCAAACAGGGTCCTAACTATGGCTACACCTTC.

The chain joins TRBV6-5 to TRBJ1-2; 8 bases agree with TRBD1. The CDR3 loop spans 12 amino acids. Looked up from germline, CDR1 is MNHEY and CDR2 is SVGAGI. With V trimmed by 5 bases and J by 8 bases, 4 bases remained unmatched. CDR3 in amino acids: CASSRTGLGYTF. In DNA, the CDR3 is TGTGCCAGCAGTAGGACAGGGCTGGGCTACACCTTC.

The J gene is TRBJ2-5, the V gene TRBV10-3; D might be TRBD1 (5 bases). The germline V gene encodes CDR1 ENHRY and CDR2 SYGVKD. Deletions cut 6 bases from V and 2 bases from J, with 13 bases between. The CDR3 sequence is 14 residues long. The CDR3 reads CAISPDSTQETQYF. CDR3 nucleotide sequence: TGTGCCATCAGCCCAGACAGTACACAAGAGACCCAGTACTTC.

This clone was seen a handful of times. Different DNA sequences within this sample yield the same CDR3. CDR3 protein: CASSPDRDYGYTF. CDR3 sequence (DNA): TGTGCCAGCAGCCCGGACAGAGACTATGGCTACACCTTC. The chain couples TRBV9 to TRBJ1-2; D is perhaps TRBD1 (6 bases). The CDR3 spans 13 residues. Germline V gives CDR1 SGDLS, CDR2 YYNGEE. The germline V and J ends were trimmed by 4 bases and 3 bases, with 10 bases remaining between them.

V is TRBV5-1 and J is TRBJ1-5; a possible D gene is TRBD1 (6 bases). Germline CDR1 SGHRS, CDR2 YFSETQ. V shed 4 bases and J shed 4 bases, with 12 bases lying between them. This CDR3 has 14 residues. The CDR3 loop reads CASSLGTFNQPQHF. The CDR3 DNA is TGCGCCAGCAGCCTCGGGACATTTAATCAGCCCCAGCATTTT.

The V call is TRBV7-9, the J call TRBJ1-3, with unresolved D. Looked up from germline, CDR1 is SEHNR and CDR2 is FQNEAQ (reference sequence). Trimming took off 2 bases at V and 2 bases at J, with 16 bases between the two ends. The length of the CDR3 is 17 residues. The CDR3 is CASSLREPRRTGNTIYF. CDR3 nucleotides: TGTGCCAGCAGCTTAAGGGAGCCCCGTCGCACTGGAAACACCATATATTTT.

This clone was seen only a few times. This chain connects TRBV5-1 to TRBJ1-2, with 8 bases identical to TRBD1. Germline trimming cut 2 bases from V and 6 bases from J; bases unmatched to any gene: 6. This CDR3 is 14 amino acids long. Germline V CDR1 and CDR2: SGHRS, YFSETQ. This CDR3 reads CASSFGPGQDGYTF. The CDR3 region has the DNA TGCGCCAGCAGCTTTGGGCCGGGACAGGATGGCTACACCTTC.

This clone was seen a handful of times. The gene calls are TRBV19 and TRBJ1-5, with 10 bases identical to TRBD1. This CDR3 region has 18 residues. Germline assignment: CDR1 LNHDA and CDR2 SQIVND (reference sequence). The ends lost 5 bases at V and 0 bases at J; junction bases unmatched: 10. This CDR3 reads CASSVRDRGVNSNQPQHF. The CDR3 coding sequence is TGTGCCAGTAGTGTCCGGGACAGGGGAGTCAATAGCAATCAGCCCCAGCATTTT.

The V call is TRBV19, the J call TRBJ1-5, with D uncertain. CDR3 size: 16 residues. V was clipped by 7 bases and J by 0 bases, with 16 bases between them. Germline CDR1 reads LNHDA; CDR2 reads SQIVND (reference sequence). The CDR3 sequence is CASTQLPAASNQPQHF. The CDR3 DNA is TGTGCCAGTACCCAACTCCCGGCGGCTAGCAATCAGCCCCAGCATTTT.

The chain links TRBV18 to TRBJ2-3; 12 bases agree with TRBD2. The V and J ends lost 0 bases and 6 bases, in that order; junction bases with no gene match: 7. This CDR3 has 17 amino acids. CDR1 KGHSH and CDR2 LQKENI come from the germline V gene. CDR3 protein: CASSPPGLAGGSDTQYF. DNA for the CDR3: TGTGCCAGCTCACCACCGGGCCTAGCGGGGGGGTCGGATACGCAGTATTTT.

In its sample, this clone was seen a few times. The chain is built from TRBV7-2 and TRBJ2-1; 9 bases are shared with TRBD2. CDR3 length equals 15 residues. Germline V CDR1 and CDR2: SGHTA, FQGNSA. V shed 3 bases and J 7 bases; nucleotides not matched to a gene: 7. The chain's CDR3 is CASSLAASGANEQFF. The CDR3 DNA sequence: TGTGCCAGCAGCTTGGCGGCTAGCGGGGCTAATGAGCAGTTCTTC.

The chain has TRBV11-3 and TRBJ2-4, with D possibly matching TRBD1 (5 bases). The germline V and J ends were trimmed by 1 base and 6 bases, with 7 bases remaining between them. The CDR3 is made up of 13 amino acids. The germline gives CDR1 SGHNT, CDR2 YENEEA. CDR3 coding DNA: TGTGCCAGCAGCTTAGGGGGCCTAAACATTCAGTACTTC. Translation: CASSLGGLNIQYF. Looking up the rest from reference TRBV11-3 and TRBJ2-4 gives the full variable domain: EAGVVQSPRYKIIEKKQPVAFWCNPISGHNTLYWYLQNLGQGPELLIRYENEEAVDDSQLPKDRFSAERLKGVDSTLKIQPAELGDSAVYLCASSLGGLNIQYFGAGTRLSVL.

V gene TRBV19 combines with J gene TRBJ1-2; D not certain. Germline CDR1 is LNHDA and CDR2 is SQIVND (reference sequence). The CDR3 spans 13 residues. V lost 7 bases and J lost 4, with 13 bases in between. The CDR3 region has the DNA TGTGCCAGTACGAACCTCCGGGGCTATGGCTACACCTTC. Its protein is CASTNLRGYGYTF.

To note about this clone: This sample also contains other DNA sequences that code for the same CDR3. The DNA for the CDR3 is TGCGCCAGCAGCTTGGTTGGGGCGACTAATGAAAAACTGTTTTTT. Translated: CASSLVGATNEKLFF. The chain has TRBV5-1 and TRBJ1-4; perhaps TRBD1 as D (5 bases). This CDR3 has 15 amino acids. Germline values: CDR1 SGHRS, CDR2 YFSETQ. Trimming left V 0 bases short and J 2 bases short, with 8 bases between.

This clone has just a few counts. V and J are TRBV19 and TRBJ1-5, with TRBD1 identical over 7 bases. Unmatched junction bases numbered 6, after V lost 4 bases and J lost 6 bases. The CDR3 consists of 14 residues. CDR1 is LNHDA, CDR2 SQIVND, per germline (reference sequence). CDR3 in amino acids: CASSTRDSTQPQHF. The CDR3 coding sequence is TGTGCCAGTAGTACCCGGGACAGTACTCAGCCCCAGCATTTT.

This chain uses TRBV6-5 with TRBJ1-1; TRBD1 matches at 9 bases. J lost 4 bases, V lost 6 bases, and 9 bases had no gene match. The CDR3 contains 15 residues. Germline values: CDR1 MNHEY, CDR2 SVGAGI. CDR3 bases: TGTGCCAGCAGACCCACAGGGGGCCAGGGCACTGAAGCTTTCTTT. It yields the protein CASRPTGGQGTEAFF.